One TCR beta chain is described in this entry. Its target is unknown. Germline CDR1 reads SGHRS; CDR2 reads YFSETQ. Trimming removed 4 bases from V and 7 bases from J, with 17 bases in between. The CDR3 extends over 14 amino acids. TCRdb's copy holds only in-frame clones and misses some; the assay was immunoSEQ multiplex PCR. The table includes 70,000 or so clones, 85% to 95% detected once. This sample is part of a study of lymphopenia after photon versus proton radiotherapy. The study's findings and limits: Relative stability marked proton patients; photon patients lost diversity and naive cells.

The clonotype was recovered from a woman aged 40 to 50 with cholangiocarcinoma. Here the sequenced sample was peripheral blood, taken from a patient treated with photon-based radiotherapy. The chain employs TRBV5-1 and TRBJ1-2, with D possibly TRBD1 on 6 matching bases. DNA of the CDR3: TGCGCCAGCAGCCAACAGGGACTGGGGGGTGGCTACACCTTC. This translates into CASSQQGLGGGYTF. The variable domain in full, with the rest retrieved from reference TRBV5-1 and TRBJ1-2, is KAGVTQTPRYLIKTRGQQVTLSCSPISGHRSVSWYQQTPGQGLQFLFEYFSETQRNKGNFPGRFSGRQFSNSRSEMNVSTLELGDSALYLCASSQQGLGGGYTFGSGTRLTVV.